A selection of T cell receptor beta chains follows, all from one sample in a study of T cell responses to AZD1222 COVID-19 vaccine. Generated by immunoSEQ multiplex PCR, the TCRdb table keeps only in-frame clones and is missing some. The sample has over 95,000 clones, around 88% seen once. The specimen was peripheral blood, collected on day 0 of AZD1222 vaccination. The receptors were gathered from an adult in good health. Each CDR3 is given with its conserved first and last residue. D genes are given only for firm matches. Size is omitted from some rows. Given values are once, few, many or a class for expanded clones.

TRBV5-1	15	-	TRBJ1-4	TRBD1	TGCGCCAGCAGCTCTTCGGGACAGGCTAATGAAAAACTGTTTTTT	CASSSSGQANEKLFF
TRBV5-6	14	-	TRBJ1-4	-	TGTGCCAGCAGCTTGTCTGGGATTCGGGAAAAACTGTTTTTT	CASSLSGIREKLFF
TRBV27	15	-	TRBJ2-1	-	TGTGCCAGCAGATTCGGGCTAGCCAGGGGCAATGAGCAGTTCTTC	CASRFGLARGNEQFF
TRBV19	14	-	TRBJ1-5	-	TGTGCCAGTAGTATAGGGACAGTTAATCAGCCCCAGCATTTT	CASSIGTVNQPQHF
TRBV6-2/TRBV6-3	13	-	TRBJ1-2	-	TGTGCCAGCAGTTACTCGCAGGGCTATGGCTACACCTTC	CASSYSQGYGYTF
TRBV28	14	-	TRBJ1-2	TRBD1	TGTGCCAGCAGTTCCGGGACAGGGGTCTATGGCTACACCTTC	CASSSGTGVYGYTF
TRBV5-1	14	-	TRBJ1-1	-	TGCGCCAGCAGCTTGTTGGGAACGAACACTGAAGCTTTCTTT	CASSLLGTNTEAFF
TRBV28	12	-	TRBJ1-1	-	TGTGCCAGCATGTCACAGAACACTGAAGCTTTCTTT	CASMSQNTEAFF
TRBV2	11	few	TRBJ2-2	-	TGTGCCAGCAGGTACACCGGGGAGCTGTTTTTT	CASRYTGELFF
TRBV11-3	13	-	TRBJ1-5	-	TGTGCCAGCAGCTTAGATCCGCGTCAGCCCCAGCATTTT	CASSLDPRQPQHF
TRBV9	15	-	TRBJ1-2	TRBD1	TGTGCCAGCAGCGGACAGGGGCCCCCCTCCTATGGCTACACCTTC	CASSGQGPPSYGYTF
TRBV13	18	-	TRBJ2-1	TRBD2	TGTGCCAGCAGCTCATTGCCCCTCCCCGGGAGGGCCTACAATGAGCAGTTCTTC	CASSSLPLPGRAYNEQFF
TRBV7-6	12	-	TRBJ2-3	-	TGTGCCAGCAGCTCCGAGATGGATACGCAGTATTTT	CASSSEMDTQYF
TRBV23-1	15	-	TRBJ1-5	-	TGCGCCAGCAGTCAGGGACCGTATAGCAATCAGCCCCAGCATTTT	CASSQGPYSNQPQHF
TRBV7-2	15	-	TRBJ2-7	-	TGTGCCAGCAGCTTAATACCGGGAGACTCCTACGAGCAGTACTTC	CASSLIPGDSYEQYF
TRBV5-5	16	-	TRBJ2-2	-	TGTGCCAGCAGCACGGGCGACAGAAGTATTACCGGGGAGCTGTTTTTT	CASSTGDRSITGELFF
TRBV28	13	-	TRBJ2-7	-	TGTGCCAGCAGGGGGGCCGGGCCCTACGAGCAGTACTTC	CASRGAGPYEQYF
TRBV6-5	15	-	TRBJ1-3	-	TGTGCCAGCAGACCTCCAGGGACCCCTGGAAACACCATATATTTT	CASRPPGTPGNTIYF
TRBV6-5	14	-	TRBJ2-3	-	TGTGCCAGCAGGCTGTCCACGCGCACAGATACGCAGTATTTT	CASRLSTRTDTQYF
TRBV10-3	12	-	TRBJ1-3	-	TGTGCCATCAGTCCGGATGGAAACACCATATATTTT	CAISPDGNTIYF